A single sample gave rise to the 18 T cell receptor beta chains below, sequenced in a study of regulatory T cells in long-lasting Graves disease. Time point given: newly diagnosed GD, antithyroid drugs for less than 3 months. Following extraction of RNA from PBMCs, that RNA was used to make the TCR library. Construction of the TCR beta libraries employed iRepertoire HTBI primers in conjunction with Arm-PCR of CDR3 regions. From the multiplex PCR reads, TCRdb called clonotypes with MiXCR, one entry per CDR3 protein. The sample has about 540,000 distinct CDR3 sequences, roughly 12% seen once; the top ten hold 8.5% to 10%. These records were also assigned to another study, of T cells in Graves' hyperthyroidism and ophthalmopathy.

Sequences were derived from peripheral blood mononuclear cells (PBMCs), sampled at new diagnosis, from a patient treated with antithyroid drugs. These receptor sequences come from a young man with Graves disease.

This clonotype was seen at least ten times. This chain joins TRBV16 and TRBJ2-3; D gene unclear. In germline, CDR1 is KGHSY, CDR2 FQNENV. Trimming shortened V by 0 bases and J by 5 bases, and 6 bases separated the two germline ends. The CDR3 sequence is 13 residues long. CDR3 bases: TGTGCCAGCAGCCAATCTTACGGAGATACGCAGTATTTT. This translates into CASSQSYGDTQYF.

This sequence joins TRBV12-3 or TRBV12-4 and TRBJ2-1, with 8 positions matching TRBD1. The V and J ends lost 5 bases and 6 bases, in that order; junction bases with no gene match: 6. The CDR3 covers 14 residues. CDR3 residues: CASSPGTGLNEQFF. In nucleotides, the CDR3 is TGTGCCAGCAGTCCCGGGACAGGTCTCAATGAGCAGTTCTTC.

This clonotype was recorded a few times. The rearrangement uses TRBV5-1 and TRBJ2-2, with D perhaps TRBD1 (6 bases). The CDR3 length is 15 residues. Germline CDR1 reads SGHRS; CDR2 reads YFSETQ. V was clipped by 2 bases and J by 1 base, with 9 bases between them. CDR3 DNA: TGCGCCAGCAGCTTCCGACAGGTGAACACCGGGGAGCTGTTTTTT. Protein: CASSFRQVNTGELFF.

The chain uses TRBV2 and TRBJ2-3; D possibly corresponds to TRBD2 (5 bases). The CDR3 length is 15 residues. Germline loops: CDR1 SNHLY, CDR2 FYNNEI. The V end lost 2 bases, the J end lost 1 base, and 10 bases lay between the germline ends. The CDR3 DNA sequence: TGTGCCAGCAGTGAAACGGGGTTTCGCACAGATACGCAGTATTTT. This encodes CASSETGFRTDTQYF.

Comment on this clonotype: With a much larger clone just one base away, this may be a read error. The CDR3 reads CAGSGRGASGETQYF. CDR3 sequence (DNA): TGTGCCGGTAGTGGCAGGGGGGCCAGCGGGGAGACCCAGTACTTC. This sequence joins TRBV19 and TRBJ2-5; TRBD1 might be the D (7 bases). The CDR3 length is 15 residues. Germline CDR1 reads LNHDA; CDR2 reads SQIVND (reference sequence).

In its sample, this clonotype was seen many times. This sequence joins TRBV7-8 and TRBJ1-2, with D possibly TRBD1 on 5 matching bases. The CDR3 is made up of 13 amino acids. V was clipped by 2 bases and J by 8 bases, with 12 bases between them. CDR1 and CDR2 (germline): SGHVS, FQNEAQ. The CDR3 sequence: CASSLIRGAGYTF. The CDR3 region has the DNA TGTGCCAGCAGCTTAATAAGAGGGGCGGGCTACACCTTC.

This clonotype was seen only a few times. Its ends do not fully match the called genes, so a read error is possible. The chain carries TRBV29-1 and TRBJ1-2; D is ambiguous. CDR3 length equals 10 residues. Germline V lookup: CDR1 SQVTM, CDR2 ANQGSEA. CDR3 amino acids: CSVDLVTLIF. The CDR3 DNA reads TGCAGCGTTGACCTTGTGACCCTTATCTTC.

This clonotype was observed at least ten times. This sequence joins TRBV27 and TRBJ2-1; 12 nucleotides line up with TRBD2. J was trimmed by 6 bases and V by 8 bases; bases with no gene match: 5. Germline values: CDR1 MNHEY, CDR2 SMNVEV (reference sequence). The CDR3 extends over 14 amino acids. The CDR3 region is CASVLLAGGNEQFF. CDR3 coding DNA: TGTGCCAGCGTATTACTAGCGGGAGGCAATGAGCAGTTCTTC.

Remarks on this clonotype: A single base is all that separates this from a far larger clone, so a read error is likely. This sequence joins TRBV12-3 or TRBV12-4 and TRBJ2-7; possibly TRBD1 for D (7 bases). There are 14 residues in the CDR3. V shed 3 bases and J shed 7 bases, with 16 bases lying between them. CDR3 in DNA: TGTGCCAGCAGTTTTGCAGGGGGGTTGGATGAGCAGTACTTC. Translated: CASSFAGGLDEQYF.

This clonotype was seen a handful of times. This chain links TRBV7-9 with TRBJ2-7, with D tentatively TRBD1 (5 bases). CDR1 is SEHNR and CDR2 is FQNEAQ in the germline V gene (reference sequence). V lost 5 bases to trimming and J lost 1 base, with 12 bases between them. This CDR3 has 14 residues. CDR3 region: CASSTTTGSYEQYF. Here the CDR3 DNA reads TGTGCCAGCAGCACTACCACAGGATCCTACGAGCAGTACTTC.

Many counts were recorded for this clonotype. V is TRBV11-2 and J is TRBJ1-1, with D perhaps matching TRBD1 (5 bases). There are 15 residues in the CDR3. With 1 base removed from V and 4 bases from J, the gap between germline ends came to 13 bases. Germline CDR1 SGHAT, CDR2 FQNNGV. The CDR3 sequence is CASSLAGVRGTEAFF. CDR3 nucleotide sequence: TGTGCCAGCAGCTTAGCGGGGGTGAGGGGCACTGAAGCTTTCTTT.

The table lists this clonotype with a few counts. In DNA form, the CDR3 reads TGCAGCGCCCTGACAGGGTGGAATCAGCCCCAGCATTTT. Residues: CSALTGWNQPQHF. The chain is built from TRBV29-1 and TRBJ1-5; 7 bases align to TRBD1. With 7 bases clipped from V and 4 bases from J, the junction kept 7 bases outside the gene matches. The CDR3 length is 13 residues. Germline V CDR1 and CDR2: SQVTM, ANQGSEA.

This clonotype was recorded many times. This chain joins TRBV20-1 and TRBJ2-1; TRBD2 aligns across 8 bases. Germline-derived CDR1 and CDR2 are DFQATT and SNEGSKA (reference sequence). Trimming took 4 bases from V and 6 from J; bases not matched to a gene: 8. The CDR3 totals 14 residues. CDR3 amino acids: CSAMIAGRSNEQFF. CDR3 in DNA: TGCAGTGCTATGATAGCGGGAAGGTCCAATGAGCAGTTCTTC.

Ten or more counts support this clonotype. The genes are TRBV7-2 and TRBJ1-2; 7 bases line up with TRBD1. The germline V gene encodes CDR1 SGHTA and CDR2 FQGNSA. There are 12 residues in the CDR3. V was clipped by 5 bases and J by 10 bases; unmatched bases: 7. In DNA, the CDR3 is TGTGCCAGCAGCCCAGGGGGGCCCGACTACACCTTC. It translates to CASSPGGPDYTF.

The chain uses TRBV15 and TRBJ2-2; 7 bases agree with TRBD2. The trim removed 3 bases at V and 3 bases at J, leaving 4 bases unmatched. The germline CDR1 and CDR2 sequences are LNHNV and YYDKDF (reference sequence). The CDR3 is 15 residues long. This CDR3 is CATSRDRGDTGELFF. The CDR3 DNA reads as TGTGCCACCAGCAGGGACCGGGGGGACACCGGGGAGCTGTTTTTT.

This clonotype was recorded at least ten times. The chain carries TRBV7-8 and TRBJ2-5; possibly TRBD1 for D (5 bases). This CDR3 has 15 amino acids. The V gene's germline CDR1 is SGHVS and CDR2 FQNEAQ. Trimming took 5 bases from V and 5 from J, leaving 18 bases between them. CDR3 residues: CASSRRGADLETQYF. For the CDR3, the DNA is TGTGCCAGCAGCCGCCGTGGGGCGGATCTGGAGACCCAGTACTTC.

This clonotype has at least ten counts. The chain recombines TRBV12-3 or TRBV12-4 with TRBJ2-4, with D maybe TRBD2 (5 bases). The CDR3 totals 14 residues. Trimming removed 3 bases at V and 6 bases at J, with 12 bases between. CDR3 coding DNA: TGTGCCAGCAGTTTCAGCGGACCGGGAAACATTCAGTACTTC. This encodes CASSFSGPGNIQYF.

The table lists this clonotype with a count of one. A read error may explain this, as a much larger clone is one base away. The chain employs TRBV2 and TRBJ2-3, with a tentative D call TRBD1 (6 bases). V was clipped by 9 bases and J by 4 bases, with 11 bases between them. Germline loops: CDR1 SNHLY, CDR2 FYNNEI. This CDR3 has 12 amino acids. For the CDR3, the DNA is TGTGCCAGGGCCCGACAGGCAGATACGCAGTATTTT. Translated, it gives CARARQADTQYF.